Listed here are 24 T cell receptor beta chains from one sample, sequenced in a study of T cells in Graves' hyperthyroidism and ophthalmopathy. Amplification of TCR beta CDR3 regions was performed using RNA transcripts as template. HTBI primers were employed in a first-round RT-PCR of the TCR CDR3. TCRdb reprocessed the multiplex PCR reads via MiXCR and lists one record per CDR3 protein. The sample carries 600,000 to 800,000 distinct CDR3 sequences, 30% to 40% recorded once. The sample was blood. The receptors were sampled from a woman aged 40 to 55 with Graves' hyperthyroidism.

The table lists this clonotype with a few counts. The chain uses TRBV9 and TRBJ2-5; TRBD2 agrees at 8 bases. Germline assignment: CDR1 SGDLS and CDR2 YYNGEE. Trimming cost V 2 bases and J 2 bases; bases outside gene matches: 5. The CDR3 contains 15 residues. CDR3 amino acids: CASSVRLAQQETQYF. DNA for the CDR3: TGTGCCAGCAGCGTGCGACTAGCGCAACAAGAGACCCAGTACTTC.

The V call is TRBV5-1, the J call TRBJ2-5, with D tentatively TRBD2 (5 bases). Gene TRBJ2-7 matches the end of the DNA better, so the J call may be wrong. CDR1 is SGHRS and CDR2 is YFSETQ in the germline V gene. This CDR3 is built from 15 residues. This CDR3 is CASSFSRDNSYEQYF. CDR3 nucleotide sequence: TGCGCCAGCAGCTTTAGCCGGGATAACAGCTACGAGCAGTACTTC.

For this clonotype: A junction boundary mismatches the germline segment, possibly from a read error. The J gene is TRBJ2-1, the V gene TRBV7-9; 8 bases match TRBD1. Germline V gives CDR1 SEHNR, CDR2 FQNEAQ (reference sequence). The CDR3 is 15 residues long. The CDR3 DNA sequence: TGTGCCAGCGCCATGGGGCAGGGGGCCTACAATGAGCAATTCTTC. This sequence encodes CASAMGQGAYNEQFF.

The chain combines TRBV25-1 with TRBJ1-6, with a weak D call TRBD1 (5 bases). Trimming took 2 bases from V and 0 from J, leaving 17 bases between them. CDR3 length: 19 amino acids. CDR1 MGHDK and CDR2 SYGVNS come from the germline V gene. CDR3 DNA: TGTGCCAGCAGTGAAGTCATCGTCGGGGGGAGCTCCTATAATTCACCCCTCCACTTT. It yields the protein CASSEVIVGGSSYNSPLHF. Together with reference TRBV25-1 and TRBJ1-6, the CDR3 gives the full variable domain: EADIYQTPRYLVIGTGKKITLECSQTMGHDKMYWYQQDPGMELHLIHYSYGVNSTEKGDLSSESTVSRIRTEHFPLTLESARPSHTSQYLCASSEVIVGGSSYNSPLHFGNGTRLTVT.

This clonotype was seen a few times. The CDR3 loop reads CAWRLSYGYTF. CDR3 nucleotide sequence: TGTGCCTGGAGACTGTCCTATGGCTACACCTTC. This chain uses TRBV30 with TRBJ1-2; D remains unclear. The CDR3 totals 11 residues. CDR1 and CDR2 (germline): GTSNPN, SVGIG (reference sequence). The germline V and J ends were trimmed by 3 bases and 4 bases, with 6 bases remaining between them.

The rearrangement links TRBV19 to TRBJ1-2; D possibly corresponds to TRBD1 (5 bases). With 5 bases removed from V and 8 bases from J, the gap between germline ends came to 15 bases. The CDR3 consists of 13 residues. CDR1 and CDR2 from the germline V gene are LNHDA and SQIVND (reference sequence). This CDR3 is CASSPRPGAGYTF. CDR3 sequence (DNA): TGTGCCAGTAGTCCCCGACCCGGGGCGGGCTACACCTTC.

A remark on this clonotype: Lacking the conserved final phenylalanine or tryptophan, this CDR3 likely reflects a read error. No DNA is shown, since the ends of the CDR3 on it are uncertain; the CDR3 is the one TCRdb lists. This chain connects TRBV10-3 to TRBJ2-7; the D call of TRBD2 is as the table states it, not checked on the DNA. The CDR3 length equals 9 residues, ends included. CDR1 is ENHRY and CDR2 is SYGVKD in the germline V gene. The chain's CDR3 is CAISERTSG.

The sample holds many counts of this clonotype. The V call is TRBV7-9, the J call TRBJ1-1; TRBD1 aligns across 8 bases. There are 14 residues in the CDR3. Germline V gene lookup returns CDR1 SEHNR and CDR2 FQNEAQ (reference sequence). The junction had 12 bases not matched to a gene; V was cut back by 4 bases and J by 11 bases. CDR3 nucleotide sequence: TGTGCCAGCAGCTACCCTAACCCAGGGGGCAGCGCTTTCTTT. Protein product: CASSYPNPGGSAFF. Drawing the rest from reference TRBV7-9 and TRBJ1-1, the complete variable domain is DTGVSQNPRHKITKRGQNVTFRCDPISEHNRLYWYRQTLGQGPEFLTYFQNEAQLEKSRLLSDRFSAERPKGSFSTLEIQRTEQGDSAMYLCASSYPNPGGSAFFGQGTRLTVV.

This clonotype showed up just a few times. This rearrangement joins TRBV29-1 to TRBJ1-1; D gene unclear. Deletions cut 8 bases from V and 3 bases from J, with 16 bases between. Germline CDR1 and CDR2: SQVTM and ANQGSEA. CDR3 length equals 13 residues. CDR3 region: CSSSRNSDTEAFF. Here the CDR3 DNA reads TGCAGCTCTTCGAGGAATTCGGACACTGAAGCTTTCTTT.

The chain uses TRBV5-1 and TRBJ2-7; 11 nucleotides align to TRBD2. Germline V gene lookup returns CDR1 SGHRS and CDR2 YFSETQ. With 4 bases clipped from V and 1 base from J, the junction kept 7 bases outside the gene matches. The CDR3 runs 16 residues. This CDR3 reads CASSLAGLAVSYEQYF. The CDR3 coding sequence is TGCGCCAGCAGCCTGGCGGGACTAGCGGTATCCTACGAGCAGTACTTC.

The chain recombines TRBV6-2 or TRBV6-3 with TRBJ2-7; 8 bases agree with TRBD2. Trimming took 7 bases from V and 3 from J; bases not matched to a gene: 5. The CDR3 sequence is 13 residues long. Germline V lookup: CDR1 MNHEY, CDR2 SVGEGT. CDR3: CASMGLAGYEQYF. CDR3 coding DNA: TGTGCCAGCATGGGCCTAGCGGGCTACGAGCAGTACTTC.

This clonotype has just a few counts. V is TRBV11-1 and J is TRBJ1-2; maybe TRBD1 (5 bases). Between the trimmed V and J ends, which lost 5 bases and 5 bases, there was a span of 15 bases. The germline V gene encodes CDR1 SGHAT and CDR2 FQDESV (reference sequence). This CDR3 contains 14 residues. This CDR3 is CASSPEPGEYGYTF. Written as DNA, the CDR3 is TGTGCCAGCAGCCCGGAGCCGGGGGAATATGGCTACACCTTC.

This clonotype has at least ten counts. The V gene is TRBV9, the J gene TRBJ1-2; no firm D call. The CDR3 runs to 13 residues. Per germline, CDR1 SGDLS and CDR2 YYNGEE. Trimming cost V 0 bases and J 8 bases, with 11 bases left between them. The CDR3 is CASSVGGGKGYTF. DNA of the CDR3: TGTGCCAGCAGCGTAGGTGGAGGGAAAGGCTACACCTTC.

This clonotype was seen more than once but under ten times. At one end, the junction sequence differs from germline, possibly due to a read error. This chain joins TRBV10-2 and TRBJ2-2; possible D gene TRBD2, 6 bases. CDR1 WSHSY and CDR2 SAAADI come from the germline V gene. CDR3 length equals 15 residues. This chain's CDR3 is CASSTFAGTTGELFF. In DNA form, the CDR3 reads TGTGCCAGCAGTACCTTCGCGGGAACGACCGGGGAGCTGTTTTTT.

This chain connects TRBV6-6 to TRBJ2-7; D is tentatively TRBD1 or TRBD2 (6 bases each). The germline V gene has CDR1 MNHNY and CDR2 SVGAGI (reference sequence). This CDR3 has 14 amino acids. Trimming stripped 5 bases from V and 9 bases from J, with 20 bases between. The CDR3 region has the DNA TGTGCCAGCAGTCCGCTTGGGGGGCGAGGGGTGCAGTACTTC. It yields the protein CASSPLGGRGVQYF.

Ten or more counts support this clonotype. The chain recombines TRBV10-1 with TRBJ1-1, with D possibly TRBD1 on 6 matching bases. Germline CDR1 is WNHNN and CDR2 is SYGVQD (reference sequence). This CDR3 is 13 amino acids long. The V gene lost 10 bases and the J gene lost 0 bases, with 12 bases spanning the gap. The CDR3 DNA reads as TGCGCCACTCGACAGGATTTGAACACTGAAGCTTTCTTT. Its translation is CATRQDLNTEAFF.

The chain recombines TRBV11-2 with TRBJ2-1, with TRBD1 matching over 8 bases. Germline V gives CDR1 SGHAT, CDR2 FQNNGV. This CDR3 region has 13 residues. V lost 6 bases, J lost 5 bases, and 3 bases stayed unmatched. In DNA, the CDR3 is TGTGCCAGCAGTTTGGGACAGGACAATGAGCAGTTCTTC. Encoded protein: CASSLGQDNEQFF.

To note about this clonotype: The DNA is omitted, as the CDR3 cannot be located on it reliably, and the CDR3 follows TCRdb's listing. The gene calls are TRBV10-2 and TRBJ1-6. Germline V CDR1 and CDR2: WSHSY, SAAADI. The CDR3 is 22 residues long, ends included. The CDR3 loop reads CASRARATEAFFGQGRTSPLHF.

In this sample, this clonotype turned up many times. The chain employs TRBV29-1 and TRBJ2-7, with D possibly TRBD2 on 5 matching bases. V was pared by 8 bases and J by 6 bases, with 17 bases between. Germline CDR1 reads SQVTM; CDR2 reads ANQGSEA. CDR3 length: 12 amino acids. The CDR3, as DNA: TGCAGCTTTGGGTTTGGTGAGGGCGAGCAGTACTTC. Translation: CSFGFGEGEQYF.

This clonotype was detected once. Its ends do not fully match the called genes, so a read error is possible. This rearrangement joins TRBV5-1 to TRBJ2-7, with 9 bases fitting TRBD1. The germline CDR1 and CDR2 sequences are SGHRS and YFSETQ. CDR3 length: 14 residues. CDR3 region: CASSSNRGRHEQYF. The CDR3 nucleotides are TGTGCCAGCAGCTCGAACAGGGGGCGTCACGAGCAGTACTTC.

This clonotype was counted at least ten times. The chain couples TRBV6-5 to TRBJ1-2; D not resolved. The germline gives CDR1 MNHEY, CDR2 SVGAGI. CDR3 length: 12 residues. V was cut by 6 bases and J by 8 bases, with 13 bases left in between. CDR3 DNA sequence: TGTGCCAGCAGCCGAGACAATTGGGGCTACACCTTC. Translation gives CASSRDNWGYTF.

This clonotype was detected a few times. This CDR3 reads CASSSDETSWGQETQYF. CDR3 DNA sequence: TGTGCCAGCAGTTCCGATGAGACTAGTTGGGGACAAGAGACCCAGTACTTC. This chain uses TRBV12-3 or TRBV12-4 with TRBJ2-5, with D perhaps matching TRBD2 (6 bases). The CDR3 runs to 17 residues. V dropped 4 bases and J dropped 2 bases, with 20 bases sitting between them.

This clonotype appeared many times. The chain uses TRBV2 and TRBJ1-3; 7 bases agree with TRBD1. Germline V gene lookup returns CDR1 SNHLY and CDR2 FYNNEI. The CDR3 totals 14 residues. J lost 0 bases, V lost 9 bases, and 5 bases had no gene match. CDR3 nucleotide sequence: TGTGCCAGAAACCGGGACAGCTCTGGAAACACCATATATTTT. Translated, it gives CARNRDSSGNTIYF. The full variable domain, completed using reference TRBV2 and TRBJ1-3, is EPEVTQTPSHQVTQMGQEVILRCVPISNHLYFYWYRQILGQKVEFLVSFYNNEISEKSEIFDDQFSVERPDGSNFTLKIRSTKLEDSAMYFCARNRDSSGNTIYFGEGSWLTVV.

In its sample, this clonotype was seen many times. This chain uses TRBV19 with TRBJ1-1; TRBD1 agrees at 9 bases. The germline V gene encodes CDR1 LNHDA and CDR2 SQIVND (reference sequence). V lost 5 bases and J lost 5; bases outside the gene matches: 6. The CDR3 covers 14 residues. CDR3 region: CASSHGTGKTEAFF. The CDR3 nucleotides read TGTGCCAGTAGTCACGGGACAGGGAAGACTGAAGCTTTCTTT.